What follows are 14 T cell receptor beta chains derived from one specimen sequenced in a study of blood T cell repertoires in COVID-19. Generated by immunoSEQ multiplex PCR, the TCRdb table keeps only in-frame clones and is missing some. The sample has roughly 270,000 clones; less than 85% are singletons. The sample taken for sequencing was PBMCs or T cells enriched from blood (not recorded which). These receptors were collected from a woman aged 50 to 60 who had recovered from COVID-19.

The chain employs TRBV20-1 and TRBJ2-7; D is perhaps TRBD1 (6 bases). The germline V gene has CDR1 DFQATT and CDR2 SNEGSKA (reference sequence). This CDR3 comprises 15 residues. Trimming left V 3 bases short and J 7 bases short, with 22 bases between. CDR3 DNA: TGCAGTGCTAGTGTGACGGCAGGGGCCTATGGGGAGCAGTACTTC. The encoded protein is CSASVTAGAYGEQYF.

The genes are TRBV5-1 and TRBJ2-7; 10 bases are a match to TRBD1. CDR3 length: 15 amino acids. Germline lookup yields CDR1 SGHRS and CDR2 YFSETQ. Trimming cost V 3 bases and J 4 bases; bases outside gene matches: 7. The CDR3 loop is CASSYTGTGDYEQYF. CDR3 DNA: TGCGCCAGCAGCTATACCGGGACAGGGGATTACGAGCAGTACTTC.

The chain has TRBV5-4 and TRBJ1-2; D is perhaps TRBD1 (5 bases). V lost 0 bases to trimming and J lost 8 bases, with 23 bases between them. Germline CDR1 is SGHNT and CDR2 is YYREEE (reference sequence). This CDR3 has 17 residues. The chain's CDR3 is CASSLEVLSRRGEGYTF. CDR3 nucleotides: TGTGCCAGCAGCTTGGAGGTCTTGAGTCGGAGGGGTGAGGGCTACACCTTC.

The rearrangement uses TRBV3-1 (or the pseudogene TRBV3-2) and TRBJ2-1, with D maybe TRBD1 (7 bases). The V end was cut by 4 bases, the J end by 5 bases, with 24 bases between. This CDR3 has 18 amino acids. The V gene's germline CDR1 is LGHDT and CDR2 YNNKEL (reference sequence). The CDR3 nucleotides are TGTGCCAGCAGCCCTACACCGCAGGGGGGCGCCCCCAACAATGAGCAGTTCTTC. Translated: CASSPTPQGGAPNNEQFF.

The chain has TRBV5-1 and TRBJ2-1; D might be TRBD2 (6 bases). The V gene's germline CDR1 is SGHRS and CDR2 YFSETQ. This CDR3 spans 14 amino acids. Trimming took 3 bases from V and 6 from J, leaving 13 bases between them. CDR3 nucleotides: TGCGCCAGCAGCTGGAGGACTAATTCCAATGAGCAGTTCTTC. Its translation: CASSWRTNSNEQFF.

As DNA, the CDR3 is TGTGCCAGCAGCGTAGGGGGTTCCAACTATGGCTACACCTTC. Translating it yields CASSVGGSNYGYTF. The chain recombines TRBV6-5 with TRBJ1-2; D may be TRBD1 (6 bases). The CDR3 consists of 14 residues. V was clipped by 6 bases and J by 2 bases, with 13 bases between them. Per germline, CDR1 MNHEY and CDR2 SVGAGI.

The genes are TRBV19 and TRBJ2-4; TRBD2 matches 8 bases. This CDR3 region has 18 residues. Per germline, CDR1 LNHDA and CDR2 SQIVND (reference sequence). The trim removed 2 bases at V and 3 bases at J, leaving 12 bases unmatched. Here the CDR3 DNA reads TGTGCCAGTAGTATAAGTGGAGCGGGCGGGAGGATCAAAAACATTCAGTACTTC. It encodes CASSISGAGGRIKNIQYF.

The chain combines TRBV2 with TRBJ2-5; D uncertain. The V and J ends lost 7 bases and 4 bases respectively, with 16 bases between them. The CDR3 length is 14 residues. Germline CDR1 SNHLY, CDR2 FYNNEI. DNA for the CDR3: TGTGCCAGCATAGCAGTGCGACGGCCAGAGACCCAGTACTTC. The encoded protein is CASIAVRRPETQYF. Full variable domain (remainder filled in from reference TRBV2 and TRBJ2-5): EPEVTQTPSHQVTQMGQEVILRCVPISNHLYFYWYRQILGQKVEFLVSFYNNEISEKSEIFDDQFSVERPDGSNFTLKIRSTKLEDSAMYFCASIAVRRPETQYFGPGTRLLVL.

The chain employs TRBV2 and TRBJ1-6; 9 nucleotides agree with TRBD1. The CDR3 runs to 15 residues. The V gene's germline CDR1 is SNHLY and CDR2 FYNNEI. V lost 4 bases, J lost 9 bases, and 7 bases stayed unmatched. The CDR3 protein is CASSGRGQGGSPLHF. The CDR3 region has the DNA TGTGCCAGCAGTGGTAGGGGACAGGGAGGTTCACCCCTCCACTTT.

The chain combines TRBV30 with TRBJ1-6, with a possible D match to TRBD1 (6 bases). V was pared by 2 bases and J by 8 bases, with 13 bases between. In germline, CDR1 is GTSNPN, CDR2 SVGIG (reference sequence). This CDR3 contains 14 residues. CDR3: CAWSSRGSDSPLHF. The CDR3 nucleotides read TGTGCCTGGAGTTCCAGGGGTTCTGATTCACCCCTCCACTTT.

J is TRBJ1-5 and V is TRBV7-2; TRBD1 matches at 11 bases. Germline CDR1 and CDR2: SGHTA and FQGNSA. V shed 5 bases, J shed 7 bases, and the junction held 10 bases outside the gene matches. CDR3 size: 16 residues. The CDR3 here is CASSRPGQGGEQPQHF. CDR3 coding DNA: TGTGCCAGCAGCCGCCCGGGACAGGGGGGTGAGCAGCCCCAGCATTTT. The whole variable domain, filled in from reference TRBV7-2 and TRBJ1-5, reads GAGVSQSPSNKVTEKGKDVELRCDPISGHTALYWYRQSLGQGLEFLIYFQGNSAPDKSGLPSDRFSAERTGGSVSTLTIQRTQQEDSAVYLCASSRPGQGGEQPQHFGDGTRLSIL.

The chain's CDR3 is CASSGVRSNQPQHF. The DNA of the CDR3 is TGTGCCAGCAGTGGGGTGAGGAGCAATCAGCCCCAGCATTTT. V usage is TRBV2 and J usage is TRBJ1-5; D remains ambiguous. The CDR3 totals 14 residues. Trimming cost V 4 bases and J 1 base, with 8 bases left between them. Germline CDR1 SNHLY, CDR2 FYNNEI.

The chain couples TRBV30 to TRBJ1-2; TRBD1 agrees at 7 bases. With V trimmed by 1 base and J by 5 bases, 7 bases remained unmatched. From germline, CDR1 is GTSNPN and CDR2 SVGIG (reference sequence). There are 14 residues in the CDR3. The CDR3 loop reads CAWSENRGEYGYTF. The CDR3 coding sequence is TGTGCCTGGAGTGAGAACAGGGGAGAGTATGGCTACACCTTC.

The CDR3 sequence is CASSPQRGPPDTQYF. In DNA form, the CDR3 reads TGTGCCAGCAGCCCTCAGCGGGGGCCCCCAGATACGCAGTATTTT. This chain joins TRBV7-3 and TRBJ2-3; the match to TRBD2 covers 8 bases. V was clipped by 5 bases and J by 4 bases; unmatched bases: 8. CDR1 and CDR2 (germline): SGHTA, FQGTGA. This CDR3 has 15 amino acids. Combining the CDR3 with reference TRBV7-3 and TRBJ2-3 gives the whole variable domain GAGVSQTPSNKVTEKGKYVELRCDPISGHTALYWYRQSLGQGPEFLIYFQGTGAADDSGLPNDRFFAVRPEGSVSTLKIQRTERGDSAVYLCASSPQRGPPDTQYFGPGTRLTVL.